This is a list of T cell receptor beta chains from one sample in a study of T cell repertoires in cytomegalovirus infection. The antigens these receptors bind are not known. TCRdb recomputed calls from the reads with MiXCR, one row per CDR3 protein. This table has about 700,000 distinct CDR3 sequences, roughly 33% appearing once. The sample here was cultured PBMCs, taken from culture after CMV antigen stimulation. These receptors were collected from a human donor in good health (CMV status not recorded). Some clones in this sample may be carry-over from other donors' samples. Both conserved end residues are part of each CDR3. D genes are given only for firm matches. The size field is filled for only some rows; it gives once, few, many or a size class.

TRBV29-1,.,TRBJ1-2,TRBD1,TGCAGCGTTACACAGGGGGGCTATGGCTACACCTTC,CSVTQGGYGYTF
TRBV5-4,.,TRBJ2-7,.,TGTGCCAGCAGCGGGGGACCGACCTACGCTGCGCAGTACTTC,CASSGGPTYAAQYF
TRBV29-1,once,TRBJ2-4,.,TGCAGCGTTTCGTTAGCGGTACTAAACATTCAGTACTTC,CSVSLAVLNIQYF
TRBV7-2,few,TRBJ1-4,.,TGTGCCAGCAGCCGAATGGGGACGACAGATGAAAAACTGTTTTTT,CASSRMGTTDEKLFF
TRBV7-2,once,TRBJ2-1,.,TGTGCCAGCAGCCGGGCGCCAGGGGGGGATGAGCAGTTCTTC,CASSRAPGGDEQFF
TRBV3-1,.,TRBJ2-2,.,TGTGCCAGCAGCCAAGGGTGGAACACCGGGGAGCTGTTTTTT,CASSQGWNTGELFF
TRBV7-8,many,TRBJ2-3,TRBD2,TGTGCCAGCAGCCCCCTGGGGACTACCTACACAGATACGCAGTATTTT,CASSPLGTTYTDTQYF
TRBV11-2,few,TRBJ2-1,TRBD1,TGTGCCACCAGACAGGGGCCTAGGAACAATGAGCAGTTCTTC,CATRQGPRNNEQFF
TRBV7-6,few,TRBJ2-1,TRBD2,TGTGCCAGCAGCTTAGGGGTTGCGACTAGCGGGGGGACCTACAATGAGCAGTTCTTC,CASSLGVATSGGTYNEQFF
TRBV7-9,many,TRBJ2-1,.,TGTGCCAGCAGCTTAGCACCCCCGTCCTACAATGAGCAGTTCTTC,CASSLAPPSYNEQFF
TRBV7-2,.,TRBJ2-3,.,TGTGCCAGCAGCTTTAAGGCCGGAGATACGCAGTATTTT,CASSFKAGDTQYF
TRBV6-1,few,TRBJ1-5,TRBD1,TGTGCCAGCAGTGGACAGGGATCTAGCAATCAGCCCCAGCATTTT,CASSGQGSSNQPQHF
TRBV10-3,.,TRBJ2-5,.,TGTGCCATCAGGACCGGGACTCAAGAGACCCAGTACTTC,CAIRTGTQETQYF
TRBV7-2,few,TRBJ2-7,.,TGTGCCAGCAGCCCGGACCTGTTCCTCCCCTACGAGCAGTACTTC,CASSPDLFLPYEQYF
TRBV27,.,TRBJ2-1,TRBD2,TGTGCCAGCAGTTTACCAGGACTAGCGGTGGATGAGCAGTTCTTC,CASSLPGLAVDEQFF
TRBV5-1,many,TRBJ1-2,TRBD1,TGCGCCAGCAGTCAACGGACAGGATTCGGTAATGGCTACACCTTC,CASSQRTGFGNGYTF
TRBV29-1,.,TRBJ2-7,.,TGCAGCGTTGCAGGGATCCGGGGCTCCTACGAGCAGTACTTC,CSVAGIRGSYEQYF
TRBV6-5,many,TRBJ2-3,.,TGTGCCAGCAGTTACGACCTCACGCAGTATTTT,CASSYDLTQYF
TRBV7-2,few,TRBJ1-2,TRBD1,TGTGCCAGCAGCCGACAGGGGATCTTCTCCTATGGCTACACCTTC,CASSRQGIFSYGYTF
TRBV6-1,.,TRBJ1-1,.,TGTGCCAGCAGAGACGGTGGGAGGGGGACCACTGAAGCTTTCTTT,CASRDGGRGTTEAFF
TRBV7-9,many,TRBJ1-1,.,TGTGCCAGCAGCTTAGCAGTCACCCAAGCTTTCTTT,CASSLAVTQAFF
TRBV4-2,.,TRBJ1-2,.,TGTGCCAGCAGCCAAGGGGTCAGGGCTGGCTACACCTTC,CASSQGVRAGYTF
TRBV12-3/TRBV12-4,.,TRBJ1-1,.,TGTGCCAGCAGGATGACGCCGATGAACACTGAAGCTTTCTTT,CASRMTPMNTEAFF
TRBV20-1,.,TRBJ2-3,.,TGCAGTGCCACTAACACAGATACGCAGTATTTT,CSATNTDTQYF
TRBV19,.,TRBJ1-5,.,TGTGCCAGTAGTATAGAGTCGAGCAATCAGCCCCAGCATTTT,CASSIESSNQPQHF
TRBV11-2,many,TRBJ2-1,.,TGTGCCAGCAGCCGCCGGCCGGATTTTGAGCAGTTCTTC,CASSRRPDFEQFF
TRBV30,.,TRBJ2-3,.,TGTGCCTGGAGTGTACGACTTCTTATCGGGGATACGCAGTATTTT,CAWSVRLLIGDTQYF
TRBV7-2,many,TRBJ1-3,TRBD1,TGTGCCAGCAGCTTAGCGGGACAGGGGTCTGGAAACACCATATATTTT,CASSLAGQGSGNTIYF
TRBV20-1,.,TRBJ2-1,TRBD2,TGCAGTGCTAGAATCCCCACTAGCGGGGGATACAATGAGCAGTTCTTC,CSARIPTSGGYNEQFF
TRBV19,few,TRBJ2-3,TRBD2,TGTGCCAGTAGTAGCGGACTAGCGGGGGCCCTTTTGAGGGCAGATACGCAGTATTTT,CASSSGLAGALLRADTQYF
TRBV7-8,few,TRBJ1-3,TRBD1,TGTGCCAGCAGCTTCCCCCAGGGGGGCTCTGGAAACACCATATATTTT,CASSFPQGGSGNTIYF
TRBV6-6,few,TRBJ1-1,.,TGTGCCAGCAGTAGAGGGTCGAAAGCTTTCTTT,CASSRGSKAFF
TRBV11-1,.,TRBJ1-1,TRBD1,TGTGCCAGCAGCTTGGACAGGCGGACGACTGAAGCTTTCTTT,CASSLDRRTTEAFF
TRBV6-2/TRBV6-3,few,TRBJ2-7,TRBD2,TGTGCCAGCAGTTACTCAGCCGAAAGCGGGGACTGGGAAGAGCAGTACTTC,CASSYSAESGDWEEQYF
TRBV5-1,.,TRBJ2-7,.,TGCGCCAGCAGCCGCGGGGGCGGCGGGATCACCTACGAGCAGTACTTC,CASSRGGGGITYEQYF
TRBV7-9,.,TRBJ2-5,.,TGTGCCAGCAGCGAGATGAGGGGGTCGGAGACCCAGTACTTC,CASSEMRGSETQYF
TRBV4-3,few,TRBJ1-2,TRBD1,TGCGCCAGCAGCCTTGCCTCAGGGGGTGGTGGCTACACCTTC,CASSLASGGGGYTF
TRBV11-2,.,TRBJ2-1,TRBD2,TGTGCCAGCAACCCTAGCGGGAGGCGGGATGAGCAGTTCTTC,CASNPSGRRDEQFF
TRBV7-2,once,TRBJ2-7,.,TGTGCCAGCGGCTTAATCAGGGGTGTGAACGAGCAGTACTTC,CASGLIRGVNEQYF
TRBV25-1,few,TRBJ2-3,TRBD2,TGTGCCAGCAGTCCACCACCGGGGAGGGAGACAGATACGCAGTATTTT,CASSPPPGRETDTQYF